This T cell receptor (beta chain) came from a study of blood T cell repertoires in COVID-19. Overall study context: Sources were T cells, B-cell-depleted T cells, or PBMCs; the material itself was cDNA or gDNA.

Methods used by the authors: By means of reference gene primer amplification, nucleated cell counts were estimated. Method: immunoSEQ multiplex PCR; TCRdb's copy keeps in-frame clones and lacks some. V and J calls and clone size are given by that table; D and trimming were obtained from the DNA. The sample records more than 300,000 clones, 80% to 90% being singletons. Trimming at V came to 3 bases and at J to 3 bases, leaving 2 bases not matched to a gene. The CDR3 loop spans 14 amino acids. Germline V gives CDR1 DFQATT, CDR2 SNEGSKA (reference sequence). During active infection, Seattle patients enrolled and were then monitored through disease.

The sequence was collected from a woman in her twenties or thirties with COVID-19, enrolled during active disease. The chain uses TRBV20-1 and TRBJ2-2, with 9 nucleotides matching TRBD2. The sequenced sample was peripheral blood. CDR3 sequence: CSASSGGDTGELFF. In DNA, the CDR3 is TGCAGTGCTAGTAGCGGGGGCGACACCGGGGAGCTGTTTTTT.